A selection of T cell receptor beta chains follows, all from one sample in a study of blood T cell repertoires in COVID-19. The table came from immunoSEQ multiplex PCR; TCRdb's copy has only in-frame clones and leaves some out. The profile shows around 90,000 clones, about 80% of them singletons. Sequencing was performed on peripheral blood. The receptor set was obtained from a human donor in a cohort sampled during active COVID-19. CDR3s include the opening cysteine and the closing phenylalanine or tryptophan. A D gene is named only where the DNA matches it firmly. Rows give clone size only sometimes, using once, few, many, or a class for an expanded clone.

j_call	v_call	clone_size	d_call	cdr3_aa	cdr3_nt
TRBJ1-5	TRBV6-1	NA	NA	CASSEASGSGGQPQHF	TGTGCCAGCAGTGAAGCCTCGGGAAGCGGCGGTCAGCCCCAGCATTTT
TRBJ1-5	TRBV28	NA	NA	CASSQGVGRNQPQHF	TGTGCCAGCAGTCAAGGCGTTGGGCGCAATCAGCCCCAGCATTTT
TRBJ2-7	TRBV5-1	NA	NA	CASSPDTTHEQYF	TGCGCCAGCAGCCCCGACACAACCCACGAGCAGTACTTC
TRBJ2-7	TRBV11-2	NA	NA	CASSLDRGEQYF	TGTGCCAGCAGCTTAGACAGGGGCGAGCAGTACTTC
TRBJ1-6	TRBV14	NA	NA	CASRQDPNSPLHF	TGTGCCAGCAGACAGGACCCGAATTCACCCCTCCACTTT
TRBJ2-5	TRBV28	once	NA	CASSLGAQIQETQYF	TGTGCCAGCAGTTTAGGGGCGCAAATTCAAGAGACCCAGTACTTC
TRBJ1-5	TRBV21-1	NA	NA	CASSGERFSANQPQHF	TGTGCCAGCAGCGGAGAGAGATTCTCAGCTAATCAGCCCCAGCATTTT
TRBJ1-1	TRBV28	NA	NA	CASRRTDNTEAFF	TGTGCCAGCAGGCGGACAGATAACACTGAAGCTTTCTTT
TRBJ1-2	TRBV11-2	NA	NA	CASSLDLGGLNGYTF	TGTGCCAGCAGCTTAGATCTTGGCGGTCTCAATGGCTACACCTTC
TRBJ2-3	TRBV9	NA	NA	CASSVQGFGADTQYF	TGTGCCAGCAGCGTACAGGGTTTTGGGGCAGATACGCAGTATTTT
TRBJ1-2	TRBV12-3/TRBV12-4	NA	NA	CASSSGYGYTF	TGTGCCAGCAGTTCGGGTTATGGCTACACCTTC
TRBJ2-7	TRBV6-1	NA	NA	CASSEGIQAWGYEQYF	TGTGCCAGCAGTGAAGGTATACAGGCTTGGGGATACGAGCAGTACTTC
TRBJ2-1	TRBV12-3/TRBV12-4	NA	NA	CASSRLVQNEQFF	TGTGCCAGTTCTCGACTAGTTCAAAATGAGCAGTTCTTC
TRBJ1-6	TRBV28	NA	NA	CASSPARGLLGSPLHF	TGTGCCAGCAGTCCTGCGCGGGGGCTATTGGGTTCACCCCTCCACTTT
TRBJ2-7	TRBV11-2	NA	TRBD2	CASRGTSGKQEQYF	TGTGCCAGCCGCGGGACTAGCGGGAAGCAGGAGCAGTACTTC
TRBJ2-7	TRBV28	NA	NA	CASDARRGRQYF	TGTGCCAGCGACGCCCGACGGGGTAGACAGTACTTC
TRBJ2-7	TRBV2	NA	NA	CASSEGRAYEQYF	TGTGCCAGCAGTGAAGGGAGGGCCTACGAGCAGTACTTC
TRBJ1-2	TRBV3-1/TRBV3-2	few	TRBD1	CASSARDRRTGGYTF	TGTGCCAGCAGCGCCCGGGACAGGAGAACGGGGGGCTACACCTTC
TRBJ2-7	TRBV27	NA	TRBD2	CASSTRGGETGYEQYF	TGTGCCAGCAGTACCCGGGGGGGAGAGACGGGCTACGAGCAGTACTTC
TRBJ2-1	TRBV5-1	once	TRBD2	CASSPRIAGGAYNEQFF	TGCGCCAGCAGCCCGAGAATAGCGGGAGGGGCCTACAATGAGCAGTTCTTC
TRBJ2-5	TRBV7-9	NA	NA	CASSPGVGETQYF	TGTGCCAGCAGCCCCGGGGTGGGAGAGACCCAGTACTTC
TRBJ2-7	TRBV3-1/TRBV3-2	NA	NA	CASSRERSQQYF	TGTGCCAGCAGCCGCGAACGGTCTCAGCAGTACTTC
TRBJ2-7	TRBV21-1	NA	NA	CASNGFLSYEQYF	TGTGCCAGCAACGGGTTTCTCTCCTACGAGCAGTACTTC
TRBJ1-2	TRBV2	NA	NA	CASSSKQGIDGYTF	TGTGCCAGCAGTTCCAAGCAGGGTATCGATGGCTACACCTTC
TRBJ2-1	TRBV5-6	NA	TRBD2	CASSFILSGTSYNEQFF	TGTGCCAGCAGCTTTATTCTTAGCGGGACCTCCTACAATGAGCAGTTCTTC
TRBJ2-7	TRBV20-1	NA	NA	CSARESGEQYF	TGCAGTGCTAGGGAGTCGGGGGAGCAGTACTTC
TRBJ2-7	TRBV6-5	NA	TRBD2	CASSYAGLAETREQYF	TGTGCCAGCAGTTACGCCGGACTAGCGGAAACTCGGGAGCAGTACTTC
TRBJ1-2	TRBV3-1/TRBV3-2	NA	TRBD1	CASSLGASTGNYGYTF	TGTGCCAGCAGCCTCGGAGCCTCGACAGGGAACTATGGCTACACCTTC
TRBJ2-3	TRBV3-1/TRBV3-2	NA	NA	CASSQGAHTQYF	TGTGCCAGCAGCCAAGGAGCACATACGCAGTATTTT
TRBJ2-2	TRBV7-3	NA	NA	CASTLSVDTGELFF	TGTGCCAGCACCCTGTCGGTAGACACCGGGGAGCTGTTTTTT
TRBJ1-4	TRBV28	NA	NA	CASSFPGDNEKLFF	TGTGCCAGCAGTTTCCCAGGGGATAATGAAAAACTGTTTTTT
TRBJ2-7	TRBV28	NA	NA	CASLRGEAGGTYEQYF	TGTGCCAGCTTACGAGGGGAGGCAGGGGGAACTTACGAGCAGTACTTC
TRBJ2-7	TRBV6-6	NA	NA	CASEGGSYEQYF	TGTGCCAGCGAGGGCGGCTCCTACGAGCAGTACTTC
TRBJ2-7	TRBV20-1	NA	NA	CSASPRVPYEQYF	TGCAGTGCTAGTCCCAGGGTCCCCTACGAGCAGTACTTC
TRBJ1-5	TRBV28	NA	NA	CASRPGGVQPQHF	TGTGCCAGCAGGCCTGGCGGGGTTCAGCCCCAGCATTTT
TRBJ1-1	TRBV4-2	NA	NA	CASSGQGPGRTLNTEAFF	TGTGCCAGCAGCGGCCAGGGCCCCGGACGAACGTTGAACACTGAAGCTTTCTTT
TRBJ1-5	TRBV27	once	TRBD1	CASSPRQGAQPQHF	TGTGCCAGCAGTCCTCGACAGGGGGCCCAGCCCCAGCATTTT